The 22 T cell receptor beta chains below all came from one sample that was sequenced in a study of cytomegalovirus exposure and HLA in healthy donors. PCR primers comprised 60 Vbeta and 13 Jbeta primers. TCRdb's copy holds only in-frame clones and misses some; the assay was immunoSEQ multiplex PCR. The table includes some 200,000 clones, more than 65% detected once. Sample: PBMCs. These receptors were collected from a man aged 50 to 59 in good health and CMV-seronegative.

This clone was picked up one time. CDR3 sequence: CASSSQGAGEKLFF. The CDR3 DNA sequence: TGTGCCAGCAGTAGTCAGGGGGCGGGTGAAAAACTGTTTTTT. The gene calls are TRBV2 and TRBJ1-4; 8 positions agree with TRBD1. The CDR3 runs 14 residues. Germline-derived CDR1 and CDR2 are SNHLY and FYNNEI. The V and J ends lost 5 bases and 7 bases, in that order; junction bases with no gene match: 6.

This CDR3 is CASSERGTGVKEQYF. CDR3 coding DNA: TGCGCCAGCAGTGAGAGGGGGACAGGGGTAAAGGAGCAGTACTTC. V usage is TRBV10-2 and J usage is TRBJ2-7; 10 nucleotides match TRBD1. This CDR3 spans 15 amino acids. Unmatched junction bases numbered 8, after V lost 2 bases and J lost 7 bases. CDR1 is WSHSY and CDR2 is SAAADI in the germline V gene.

The sample holds one count of this clone. This chain joins TRBV5-1 and TRBJ2-3, with 10 positions matching TRBD2. Trimming at V came to 0 bases and at J to 6 bases, leaving 4 bases not matched to a gene. Germline loops: CDR1 SGHRS, CDR2 YFSETQ. There are 15 residues in the CDR3. The CDR3 sequence is CASSLGSGGEDTQYF. The CDR3 bases are TGCGCCAGCAGCTTGGGGAGCGGGGGGGAGGATACGCAGTATTTT. Supplemented by reference TRBV5-1 and TRBJ2-3, the full variable domain reads KAGVTQTPRYLIKTRGQQVTLSCSPISGHRSVSWYQQTPGQGLQFLFEYFSETQRNKGNFPGRFSGRQFSNSRSEMNVSTLELGDSALYLCASSLGSGGEDTQYFGPGTRLTVL.

This chain joins TRBV13 and TRBJ2-5; D is perhaps TRBD2 (6 bases). The J call is uncertain, as TRBJ2-7 better fits the DNA end. The CDR3 has 16 amino acids. Germline CDR1 is PRHDT and CDR2 is FYEKMQ (reference sequence). The CDR3 nucleotides are TGTGCCAGCAGCTTAGTAAGATCGGGGGAAAAAAACGAGCAGTACTTC. This codes for CASSLVRSGEKNEQYF.

The genes are TRBV13 and TRBJ2-5; the D gene is possibly TRBD2 (5 bases). The DNA end favors TRBJ2-7, so the J call may be wrong. The germline gives CDR1 PRHDT, CDR2 FYEKMQ (reference sequence). The CDR3 length is 14 residues. The CDR3 reads CASSLTLVSNEQYF. The DNA for the CDR3 is TGTGCCAGCAGCTTAACACTAGTTAGCAACGAGCAGTACTTC.

The chain carries TRBV29-1 and TRBJ1-2; 7 bases fit TRBD1. The V segment lost 5 bases and the J segment 3 bases; nucleotides outside the gene matches: 3. There are 12 residues in the CDR3. CDR1 and CDR2 (germline): SQVTM, ANQGSEA. The CDR3 bases are TGCAGCGTTTTCACAGGGGACTATGGCTACACCTTC. It is translated as CSVFTGDYGYTF.

The V and J genes are TRBV12-5 and TRBJ2-1, with D perhaps TRBD2 (5 bases). The CDR3 is 13 amino acids. Trimming cost V 7 bases and J 9 bases, with 16 bases left between them. Germline CDR1 LGHNT, CDR2 FRNRAP. In DNA form, the CDR3 reads TGTGCTAGTGCCCCCGTTGAGGGCGGTGAGCAGTTCTTC. It yields the protein CASAPVEGGEQFF.

Concerning this clone itself: The junction departs from germline at one end; a sequencing error may be responsible. V and J are TRBV4-1 and TRBJ1-5, with 8 nucleotides matching TRBD1. Germline V gene lookup returns CDR1 MGHRA and CDR2 YSYEKL. The CDR3 totals 16 residues. CDR3 coding DNA: TGCGCCGGCAGCCACGGACAGGGTTTACCCAATCAGCCCCAGCATTTT. This encodes CAGSHGQGLPNQPQHF.

The V gene is TRBV15, the J gene TRBJ1-1, with D unclear. V was shortened by 1 base and J by 1 base, with 10 bases between the two germline ends. In germline, CDR1 is LNHNV, CDR2 YYDKDF (reference sequence). This CDR3 comprises 15 residues. DNA of the CDR3: TGTGCCACCAGCAGAGTATATGAGCCGAACACTGAAGCTTTCTTT. The encoded protein is CATSRVYEPNTEAFF.

This sequence joins TRBV28 and TRBJ2-7; 8 nucleotides line up with TRBD1. Germline values: CDR1 MDHEN, CDR2 SYDVKM. V lost 7 bases and J lost 5; bases outside the gene matches: 10. The CDR3 is 14 residues long. The CDR3 nucleotides read TGTGCCAGCACCACAGGAGGACAGGGCCACGAGCAGTACTTC. It yields the protein CASTTGGQGHEQYF.

V is TRBV5-5 and J is TRBJ2-1; TRBD2 aligns across 12 bases. V gave up 4 bases and J gave up 9 bases; unmatched junction bases: 11. The length of the CDR3 is 16 residues. Looked up from germline, CDR1 is SGHKS and CDR2 is YYEKEE (reference sequence). CDR3 region: CASSRSLAGGPGEQFF. The CDR3 DNA follows: TGTGCCAGCAGCCGCAGTCTAGCGGGGGGGCCCGGTGAGCAGTTCTTC.

This rearrangement joins TRBV2 to TRBJ1-5, with 11 positions matching TRBD1. After removal of 7 bases from V and 7 bases from J, the junction contained 15 bases not matched to a gene. The CDR3 length is 17 residues. In germline, CDR1 is SNHLY, CDR2 FYNNEI. For the CDR3, the DNA is TGTGCCAGCACGCCCATCCGGGACAGGGGGGGTAGGCAGCCCCAGCATTTT. This codes for CASTPIRDRGGRQPQHF.

This chain links TRBV27 with TRBJ1-2, with 7 positions matching TRBD1. V shed 2 bases and J 5 bases; nucleotides not matched to a gene: 2. The CDR3 is 13 amino acids. Germline CDR1 reads MNHEY; CDR2 reads SMNVEV (reference sequence). Here the CDR3 reads CASSLDREYGYTF. The CDR3 nucleotides read TGTGCCAGCAGTTTAGACAGGGAATATGGCTACACCTTC.

The V and J genes are TRBV5-1 and TRBJ2-7; TRBD1 agrees at 9 bases. With 2 bases clipped from V and 3 bases from J, the junction kept 6 bases outside the gene matches. Germline lookup yields CDR1 SGHRS and CDR2 YFSETQ. The CDR3 is 15 amino acids. The CDR3: CASSLVGTGFYEQYF. The CDR3 region has the DNA TGCGCCAGCAGCTTAGTCGGGACAGGGTTCTACGAGCAGTACTTC.

The chain combines TRBV14 with TRBJ2-3, with TRBD1 as a possible D gene (6 bases). V was pared by 1 base and J by 4 bases, with 15 bases between. The germline V gene has CDR1 SGHDN and CDR2 FVKESK. This CDR3 has 16 amino acids. CDR3: CASSQVGQGWPDTQYF. For the CDR3, the DNA is TGTGCCAGCAGCCAAGTGGGCCAGGGGTGGCCAGATACGCAGTATTTT.

The V call is TRBV28, the J call TRBJ2-1; 12 bases agree with TRBD2. In germline, CDR1 is MDHEN, CDR2 SYDVKM. This CDR3 has 14 residues. The ends lost 7 bases at V and 4 bases at J; junction bases unmatched: 2. The CDR3 DNA sequence: TGTGCCAGCATCGGACTAGCGGGATACAATGAGCAGTTCTTC. It codes for CASIGLAGYNEQFF. Filled out from reference TRBV28 and TRBJ2-1, the complete variable domain reads DVKVTQSSRYLVKRTGEKVFLECVQDMDHENMFWYRQDPGLGLRLIYFSYDVKMKEKGDIPEGYSVSREKKERFSLILESASTNQTSMYLCASIGLAGYNEQFFGPGTRLTVL.

The chain has TRBV19 and TRBJ1-2; 7 positions agree with TRBD1. This CDR3 is 14 amino acids long. V shed 5 bases, J shed 8 bases, and the junction held 11 bases outside the gene matches. Germline loops: CDR1 LNHDA, CDR2 SQIVND (reference sequence). CDR3 sequence reads: CASSPTGEVRGYTF. The CDR3, as DNA: TGTGCCAGTAGTCCAACAGGGGAAGTGAGGGGCTACACCTTC.

The V call is TRBV7-2, the J call TRBJ2-4; perhaps TRBD1 as D (6 bases). The germline CDR1 and CDR2 sequences are SGHTA and FQGNSA. The CDR3 runs 17 residues. The V end lost 6 bases, the J end lost 0 bases, and 18 bases lay between the germline ends. The CDR3: CASSSDSLRVAKNIQYF. The CDR3, as DNA: TGTGCCAGCAGTTCGGACAGCCTTAGGGTAGCCAAAAACATTCAGTACTTC.

The chain has TRBV9 and TRBJ2-2, with TRBD2 matching 9 bases. CDR3 length equals 16 residues. Germline V CDR1 and CDR2: SGDLS, YYNGEE. The V segment lost 0 bases and the J segment 5 bases; nucleotides outside the gene matches: 5. CDR3 coding DNA: TGTGCCAGCAGCGTAGGGAGCGGGGGGTATACCGGGGAGCTGTTTTTT. This translates into CASSVGSGGYTGELFF.

This chain links TRBV6-1 with TRBJ2-5; TRBD1 aligns across 7 bases. The J call may be mistaken, given a closer DNA end match to TRBJ2-7. The CDR3 sequence is 13 residues long. Germline assignment: CDR1 MNHNS and CDR2 SASEGT. CDR3: CASSRDRAYEQYF. In DNA form, the CDR3 reads TGTGCCAGCAGCCGGGACAGAGCCTACGAGCAGTACTTC.

This clone was recorded a few times. The rearrangement uses TRBV30 and TRBJ1-4; D unresolved. The length of the CDR3 is 12 residues. Germline V gene data show CDR1 as GTSNPN and CDR2 as SVGIG (reference sequence). V gave up 0 bases and J gave up 6 bases, with 5 bases separating them. The CDR3 coding sequence is TGTGCCTGGAGTGTACAAGATGAAAAACTGTTTTTT. Translation: CAWSVQDEKLFF.

The rearrangement joins TRBV9 to TRBJ1-1, with 7 bases that match TRBD1. CDR1 is SGDLS and CDR2 is YYNGEE in the germline V gene. This CDR3 contains 16 residues. The V and J ends lost 0 bases and 2 bases, in that order; junction bases with no gene match: 7. The CDR3 reads CASSVGAGGVNTEAFF. DNA of the CDR3: TGTGCCAGCAGCGTAGGGGCAGGGGGTGTCAACACTGAAGCTTTCTTT.